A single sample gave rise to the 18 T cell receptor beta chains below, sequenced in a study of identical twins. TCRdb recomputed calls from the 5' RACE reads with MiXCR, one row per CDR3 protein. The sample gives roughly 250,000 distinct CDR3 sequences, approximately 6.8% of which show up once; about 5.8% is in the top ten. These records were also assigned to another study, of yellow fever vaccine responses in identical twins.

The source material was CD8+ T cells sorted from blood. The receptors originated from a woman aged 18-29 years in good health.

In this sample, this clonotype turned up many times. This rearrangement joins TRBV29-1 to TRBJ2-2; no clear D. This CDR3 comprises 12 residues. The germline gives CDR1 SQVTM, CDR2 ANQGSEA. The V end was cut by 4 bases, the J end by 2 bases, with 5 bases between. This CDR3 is CSVVANTGELFF. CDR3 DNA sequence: TGCAGCGTTGTCGCTAACACCGGGGAGCTGTTTTTT.

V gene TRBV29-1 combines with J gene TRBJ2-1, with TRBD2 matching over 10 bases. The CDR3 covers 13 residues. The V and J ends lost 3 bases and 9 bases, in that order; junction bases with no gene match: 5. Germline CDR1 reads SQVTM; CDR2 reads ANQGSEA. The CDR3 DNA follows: TGCAGCGTTGACGAGCGGGAGGGCATTGAGCAGTTCTTC. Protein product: CSVDEREGIEQFF.

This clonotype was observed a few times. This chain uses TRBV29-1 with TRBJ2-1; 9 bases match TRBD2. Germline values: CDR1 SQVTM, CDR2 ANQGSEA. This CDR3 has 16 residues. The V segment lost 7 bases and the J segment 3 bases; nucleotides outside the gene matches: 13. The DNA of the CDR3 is TGCAGCGAACTAGCGGGTCCGGGGTGGGGCTACAATGAGCAGTTCTTC. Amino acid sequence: CSELAGPGWGYNEQFF.

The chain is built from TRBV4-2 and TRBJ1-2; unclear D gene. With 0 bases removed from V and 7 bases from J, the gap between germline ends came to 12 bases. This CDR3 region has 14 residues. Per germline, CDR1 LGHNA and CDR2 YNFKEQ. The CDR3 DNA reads TGTGCCAGCAGCCAAGATTTCTCGGCAGCTGGCTACACCTTC. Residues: CASSQDFSAAGYTF.

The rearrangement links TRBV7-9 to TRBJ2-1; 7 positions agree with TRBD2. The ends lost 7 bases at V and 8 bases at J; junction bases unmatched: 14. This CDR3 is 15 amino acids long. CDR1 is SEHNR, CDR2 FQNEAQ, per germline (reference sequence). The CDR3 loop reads CASNRAGRSWDEQFF. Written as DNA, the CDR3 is TGTGCCAGCAACCGAGCGGGGCGAAGTTGGGATGAGCAGTTCTTC. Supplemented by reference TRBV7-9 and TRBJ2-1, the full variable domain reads DTGVSQNPRHKITKRGQNVTFRCDPISEHNRLYWYRQTLGQGPEFLTYFQNEAQLEKSRLLSDRFSAERPKGSFSTLEIQRTEQGDSAMYLCASNRAGRSWDEQFFGPGTRLTVL.

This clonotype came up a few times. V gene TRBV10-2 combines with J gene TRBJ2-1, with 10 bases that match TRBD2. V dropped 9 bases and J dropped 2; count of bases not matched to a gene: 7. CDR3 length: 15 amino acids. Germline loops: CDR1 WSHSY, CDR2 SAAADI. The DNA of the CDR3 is TGCGCCAGTACCATAGCGGGGGGAACCTACAATGAGCAGTTCTTC. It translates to CASTIAGGTYNEQFF.

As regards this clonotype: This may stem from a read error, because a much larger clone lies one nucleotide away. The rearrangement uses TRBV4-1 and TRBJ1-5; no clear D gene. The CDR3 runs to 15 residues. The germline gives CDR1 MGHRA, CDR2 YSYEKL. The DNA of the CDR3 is TGCGCCAGCAGCCAAGAGGATCATAGCAATCAGCCCCGGCATTTT. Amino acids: CASSQEDHSNQPRHF.

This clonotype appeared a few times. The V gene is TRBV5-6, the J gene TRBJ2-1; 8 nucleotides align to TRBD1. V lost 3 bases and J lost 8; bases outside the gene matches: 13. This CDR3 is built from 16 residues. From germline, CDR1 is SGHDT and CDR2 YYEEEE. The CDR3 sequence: CASSWYRGQGTHEQFF. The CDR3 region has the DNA TGTGCCAGCAGCTGGTACCGCGGACAGGGAACCCATGAGCAGTTCTTC.

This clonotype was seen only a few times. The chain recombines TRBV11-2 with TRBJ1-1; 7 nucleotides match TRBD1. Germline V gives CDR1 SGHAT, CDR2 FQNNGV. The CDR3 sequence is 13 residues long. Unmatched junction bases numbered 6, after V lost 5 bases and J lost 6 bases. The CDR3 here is CASSQTGWAEAFF. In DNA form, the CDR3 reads TGTGCCAGCAGCCAGACAGGGTGGGCTGAAGCTTTCTTT.

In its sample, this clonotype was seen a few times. CDR3 in amino acids: CASSLMAVEAFF. CDR3 nucleotides: TGTGCCAGCAGTTTGATGGCGGTTGAAGCTTTCTTT. The rearrangement links TRBV28 to TRBJ1-1; D uncertain. The CDR3 loop spans 12 amino acids. Per the germline V gene, CDR1 is MDHEN and CDR2 is SYDVKM. The V and J ends lost 3 bases and 7 bases respectively, with 9 bases between them.

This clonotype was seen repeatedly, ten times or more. This chain's CDR3 is CASSFISGQGHEQYF. The CDR3 region has the DNA TGTGCCAGCAGTTTTATATCGGGACAGGGGCACGAGCAGTACTTC. This chain links TRBV12-3 or TRBV12-4 with TRBJ2-7; 10 bases are a match to TRBD1. The CDR3 totals 15 residues. Trimming cost V 3 bases and J 5 bases; bases outside gene matches: 7.

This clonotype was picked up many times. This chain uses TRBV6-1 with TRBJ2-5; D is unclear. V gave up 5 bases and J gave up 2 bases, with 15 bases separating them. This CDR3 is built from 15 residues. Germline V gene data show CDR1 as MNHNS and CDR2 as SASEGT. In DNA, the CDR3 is TGTGCCAGCAGTCGAGGAGAGTACGTACAAGAGACCCAGTACTTC. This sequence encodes CASSRGEYVQETQYF.

The CDR3 sequence is CASRQGVEQYV. CDR3 DNA sequence: TGTGCCAGCCGACAGGGGGTCGAGCAGTACGTC. This chain uses TRBV6-6 with TRBJ2-7, with TRBD1 matching 9 bases. The CDR3 is made up of 11 amino acids. CDR1 and CDR2 (germline): MNHNY, SVGAGI (reference sequence). The V and J ends lost 8 bases and 6 bases, in that order; junction bases with no gene match: 2.

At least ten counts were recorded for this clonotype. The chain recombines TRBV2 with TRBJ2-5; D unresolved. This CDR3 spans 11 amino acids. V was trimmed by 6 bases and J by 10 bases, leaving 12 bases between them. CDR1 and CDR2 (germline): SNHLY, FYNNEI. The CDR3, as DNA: TGTGCCAGCAGAAGCCCGGCAGGCCAGTACTTC. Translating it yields CASRSPAGQYF.

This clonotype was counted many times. CDR3 sequence (DNA): TGCGCCAGCAGCTTTAATCTAGCGGGAGTTTCAGATACGCAGTATTTT. Translation gives CASSFNLAGVSDTQYF. The rearrangement links TRBV5-1 to TRBJ2-3; 10 nucleotides match TRBD2. Germline CDR1 and CDR2: SGHRS and YFSETQ. The CDR3 contains 16 residues. The ends lost 2 bases at V and 4 bases at J; junction bases unmatched: 7.

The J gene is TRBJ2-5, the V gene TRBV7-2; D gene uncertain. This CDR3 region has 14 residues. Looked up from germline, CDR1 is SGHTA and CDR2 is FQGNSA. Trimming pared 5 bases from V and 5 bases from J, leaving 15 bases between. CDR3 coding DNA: TGTGCCAGCAGCCTGCGTATGTTTGGGGAGACCCAGTACTTC. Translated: CASSLRMFGETQYF.

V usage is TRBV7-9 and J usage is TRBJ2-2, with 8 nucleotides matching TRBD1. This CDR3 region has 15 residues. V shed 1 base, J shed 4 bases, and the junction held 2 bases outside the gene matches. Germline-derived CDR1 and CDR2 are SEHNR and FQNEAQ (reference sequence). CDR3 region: CASSLGTGITGELFF. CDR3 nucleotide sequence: TGTGCCAGCAGCTTAGGGACAGGGATCACCGGGGAGCTGTTTTTT.

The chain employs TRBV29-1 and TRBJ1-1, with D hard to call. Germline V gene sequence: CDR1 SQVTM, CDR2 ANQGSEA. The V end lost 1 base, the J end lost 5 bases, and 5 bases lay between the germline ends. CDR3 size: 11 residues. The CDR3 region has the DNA TGCAGCGTTGAAGCCCGGACTGAAGCTTTCTTT. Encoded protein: CSVEARTEAFF.